These 3 T cell receptor beta chains share one sample of origin, sequenced in a study of T cell responses to AZD1222 COVID-19 vaccine. Sequencing used immunoSEQ multiplex PCR; TCRdb keeps in-frame clones, though not all of them. The table includes approximately 100,000 clones, roughly nine tenths detected once. Source: peripheral blood, taken 28 days after the second AZD1222 dose. The receptors derive from an adult who received the AZD1222 COVID-19 vaccine.

The chain joins TRBV6-6 to TRBJ2-5; D is perhaps TRBD1 (5 bases). CDR3 size: 14 residues. Trimming took off 6 bases at V and 1 base at J, with 12 bases between the two ends. Germline CDR1 and CDR2: MNHNY and SVGAGI (reference sequence). The DNA of the CDR3 is TGTGCCAGCAGCCGCAGACAGACCCAAGAGACCCAGTACTTC. This sequence encodes CASSRRQTQETQYF.

The V gene is TRBV18, the J gene TRBJ1-6, with D perhaps TRBD1 (5 bases). The CDR3 is made up of 15 amino acids. Between the trimmed V and J ends, which lost 3 bases and 7 bases, there was a span of 13 bases. CDR1 and CDR2 from the germline V gene are KGHSH and LQKENI. As DNA, the CDR3 is TGTGCCAGCTCACCGGGACTGAACCGGAATTCACCCCTCCACTTT. It translates to CASSPGLNRNSPLHF.

J is TRBJ2-2 and V is TRBV10-3; D may be TRBD2 (6 bases). The CDR3 consists of 14 residues. Germline V gene sequence: CDR1 ENHRY, CDR2 SYGVKD. Trimming shortened V by 8 bases and J by 7 bases, and 17 bases separated the two germline ends. The CDR3 sequence: CAIGGGDLIGELFF. The CDR3 DNA follows: TGTGCCATCGGTGGAGGGGATCTAATCGGGGAGCTGTTTTTT.